This T cell receptor (beta chain) appears in the sequencing data of a study of blood T cell repertoires in COVID-19. About the research overall: Some COVID-19 samples were acute and others convalescent; all came from the United States, Italy and Spain. Sources were T cells, B-cell-depleted T cells, or PBMCs; the material itself was cDNA or gDNA.

In this sample, this clone turned up once. Germline loops: CDR1 MDHEN, CDR2 SYDVKM. Trimming stripped 6 bases from V and 8 bases from J, with 11 bases between. The CDR3 extends over 12 amino acids. TCRdb's copy holds only in-frame clones and misses some; the assay was immunoSEQ multiplex PCR. The table lists over 110,000 clones, 79% of them singletons. This receptor was identified in a man in his fifties or sixties with acute or convalescent COVID-19. Sequenced: peripheral blood. J is TRBJ2-1 and V is TRBV28, with a weak D call TRBD2 (6 bases). The CDR3 DNA reads TGTGCCAGCAGCCAAAGGAGGGATGAGCAGTTCTTC. Protein product: CASSQRRDEQFF.